A selection of T cell receptor beta chains follows, all from one sample in a study of identical twins' blood T cells. In TCRdb, the 5' RACE reads were re-called with MiXCR into one record per CDR3 protein. The sample lists hundreds of thousands of distinct CDR3 sequences; roughly 31% were seen once. Sequenced: PBMCs. The receptor source for this set is a woman between 18 and 49 years old in good health. CDR3s include the opening cysteine and the closing phenylalanine or tryptophan.

v_call cdr3_aa
TRBV29-1 CSARGQVNTEAFF
TRBV5-4 CASSLYGTKYEQYF
TRBV3-1 CASSQRTYGYTF
TRBV28 CASSFMGQAMATEAFF
TRBV7-2 CASSLGLVRAIKPGEQFF
TRBV27 CASSPSRDTDGDTEAFF
TRBV6-6 CASLGGHEQYF
TRBV10-3 CAITSLMNTEAFF
TRBV3-1 CASSLLQTPGNTIYF
TRBV13 CASSSNPGYTF
TRBV20-1 CSARPTSGIDTQYF
TRBV5-1 CASSLEDNGYTF
TRBV15 CATSRPFGTRQAHEQYF
TRBV5-1 CASSFTQNTEAFF
TRBV14 CASSPMTEGDYCYTF
TRBV10-1 CASSGELVADTQYF
TRBV24-1 CATRGNSNEQFF
TRBV9 CASSVMNTGGLFF
TRBV20-1 CSALSSRAFF
TRBV5-8 CASSLVLGRSNYGYTF
TRBV29-1 CSVGKGLNTEAFF
TRBV29-1 CRVGGARQDYTF
TRBV2 CTSRVDGTSRRAFF
TRBV6-5 CASSYYPSGRPNEQFF
TRBV10-3 CAISERSSVPHEQYF
TRBV12-3/TRBV12-4 CASSSQGISYEQYF
TRBV7-2 CASSSTGPDTQYF
TRBV20-1 CSANLALREQFF
TRBV4-1 CASSQQGYNSPLHF
TRBV7-9 CASSQAAGINTEAFF
TRBV7-2 CASSLVLGPRTDTQYF
TRBV18 CASSPRPETQYF
TRBV29-1 CSVGKRRQPNTGELFF
TRBV12-3/TRBV12-4 CASTQTSGDGNEQFF
TRBV6-2/TRBV6-3 CASSLPWRGAFF
TRBV14 CASNTRPGSYYGYTF
TRBV28 CASSLPGRKNGYTF
TRBV19 CASRKRLSNQPQHF
TRBV18 CASSPYEGGSTGELFF
TRBV29-1 CSVGRGRNTEAFF
TRBV27 CASSTGRGEKLFF
TRBV20-1 CSASPAGNEQFF
TRBV28 CASSLDSSGNTIYF
TRBV4-2 CASSQDGIAGGPGIQYF
TRBV12-3/TRBV12-4 CASARGRFNQPQHF
TRBV19 CASSISTYEQYF
TRBV10-3 CAVAIAGETDTQYF